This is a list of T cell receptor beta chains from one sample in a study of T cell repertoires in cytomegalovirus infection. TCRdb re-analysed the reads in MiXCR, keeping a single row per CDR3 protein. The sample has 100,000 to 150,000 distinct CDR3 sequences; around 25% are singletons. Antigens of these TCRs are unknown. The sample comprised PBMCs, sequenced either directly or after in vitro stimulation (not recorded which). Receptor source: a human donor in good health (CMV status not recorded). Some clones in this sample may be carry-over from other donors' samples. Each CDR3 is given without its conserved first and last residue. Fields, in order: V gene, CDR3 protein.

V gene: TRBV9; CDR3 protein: ASREGGSGANVLT
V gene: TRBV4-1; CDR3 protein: ASSAHRGRGYEQY
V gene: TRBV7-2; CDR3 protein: ASSLAAVIAGDHNEQF
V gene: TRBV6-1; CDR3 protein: ASSGLSGGELF
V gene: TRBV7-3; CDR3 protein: ASSPQAGQPQH
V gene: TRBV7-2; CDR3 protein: ASSLRGSGFGGLANEQF
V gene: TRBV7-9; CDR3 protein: ASSPKDRGDTGELF
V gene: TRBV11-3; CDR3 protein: ASSEIRGGTGELF
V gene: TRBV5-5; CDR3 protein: ASSLPYSYEQY
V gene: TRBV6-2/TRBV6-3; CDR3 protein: ASSPSQGNPLAKNIQY
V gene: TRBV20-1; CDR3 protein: SPWPGLNTEAF
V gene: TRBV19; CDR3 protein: ASSMMTTQETQY
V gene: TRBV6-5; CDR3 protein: ASRLLTSVETQY
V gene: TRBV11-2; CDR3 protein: ASSLRWLARTEAF
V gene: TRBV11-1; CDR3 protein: ASSLEVSSGANVLT
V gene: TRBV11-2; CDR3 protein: ASSPTSVGTGELF